A single sample gave rise to the 17 T cell receptor beta chains below, sequenced in a study of blood T cell repertoires in COVID-19. Using immunoSEQ multiplex PCR, the repertoire was profiled, and TCRdb retains in-frame clones only, with some absent. The table lists 350,000 or so clones, about 89% of them singletons. The specimen sequenced was peripheral blood. The source of these receptors is a woman aged 25-40 years with COVID-19, enrolled during active disease.

V usage is TRBV9 and J usage is TRBJ2-3; D not certain. V was cut by 3 bases and J by 1 base, with 18 bases left in between. Germline V gives CDR1 SGDLS, CDR2 YYNGEE. The CDR3 covers 17 residues. CDR3: CASSAQTLRQGTDTQYF. The CDR3 bases are TGTGCCAGCAGCGCACAGACGCTCCGCCAGGGCACAGATACGCAGTATTTT.

This clone has only one observation. The rearrangement joins TRBV7-3 to TRBJ2-5; D is perhaps TRBD1 (6 bases). Germline CDR1 and CDR2: SGHTA and FQGTGA. V lost 0 bases, J lost 5 bases, and 13 bases lay in between. This CDR3 region has 15 residues. This CDR3 is CASSLTGAGIETQYF. Written as DNA, the CDR3 is TGTGCCAGCAGCTTAACGGGGGCAGGGATTGAGACCCAGTACTTC.

The J gene is TRBJ2-1, the V gene TRBV5-4, with a weak D call TRBD1 (6 bases). CDR1 and CDR2 (germline): SGHNT, YYREEE (reference sequence). Trimming pared 5 bases from V and 1 base from J, leaving 13 bases between. The CDR3 totals 15 residues. The CDR3 spells CASSSGTPSYNEQFF. CDR3 in DNA: TGTGCCAGCAGTTCCGGGACACCTTCCTACAATGAGCAGTTCTTC.

V usage is TRBV9 and J usage is TRBJ1-2; 8 bases map to TRBD1. The V and J ends lost 4 bases and 8 bases, in that order; junction bases with no gene match: 7. Germline V CDR1 and CDR2: SGDLS, YYNGEE. CDR3 length equals 13 residues. The CDR3 is CASSPRGRLGYTF. As DNA, the CDR3 is TGTGCCAGCAGCCCCAGGGGGCGCTTGGGCTACACCTTC.

V usage is TRBV5-4 and J usage is TRBJ1-5; D may be TRBD1 (6 bases). The germline V gene has CDR1 SGHNT and CDR2 YYREEE (reference sequence). The V gene lost 0 bases and the J gene lost 0 bases, with 10 bases spanning the gap. CDR3 size: 16 residues. In nucleotides, the CDR3 is TGTGCCAGCAGCTTGGGGGGGACAAATAGCAATCAGCCCCAGCATTTT. Protein product: CASSLGGTNSNQPQHF.

The rearrangement uses TRBV28 and TRBJ2-3; D unresolved. Trimming stripped 5 bases from V and 6 bases from J, with 9 bases between. This CDR3 region has 12 residues. CDR1 MDHEN and CDR2 SYDVKM come from the germline V gene. The DNA for the CDR3 is TGTGCCAGCAGTCCTCCCTCGGATACGCAGTATTTT. It codes for CASSPPSDTQYF.

This clone showed up just once. DNA of the CDR3: TGTGCCAGCAGCAACAGGGGGCGGGAGACCCAGTACTTC. As protein: CASSNRGRETQYF. The rearrangement joins TRBV2 to TRBJ2-5, with 9 nucleotides matching TRBD1. The trim removed 6 bases at V and 5 bases at J, leaving 4 bases unmatched. Germline CDR1 is SNHLY and CDR2 is FYNNEI. The CDR3 is 13 residues long.

J is TRBJ2-1 and V is TRBV27; TRBD2 might be the D (6 bases). V was pared by 8 bases and J by 1 base, with 12 bases between. CDR1 is MNHEY and CDR2 is SMNVEV in the germline V gene (reference sequence). This CDR3 comprises 14 residues. The DNA of the CDR3 is TGTGCCAGCCGCACCAGCGGGTCCTACAATGAGCAGTTCTTC. Protein product: CASRTSGSYNEQFF.

The count of this clone is one. V and J are TRBV30 and TRBJ1-1; D gene ambiguous. Per germline, CDR1 GTSNPN and CDR2 SVGIG (reference sequence). This CDR3 contains 14 residues. V was pared by 2 bases and J by 5 bases, with 15 bases between. The CDR3 DNA follows: TGTGCCTGGAGTAGGCGGTTGGGAGAAACTGAAGCTTTCTTT. Protein product: CAWSRRLGETEAFF.

As regards this clone: One end of the junction varies from germline; a read error may be responsible. The CDR3 reads CASSLDFGFPIF. The CDR3 bases are TGTGCCAGCAGCTTAGATTTCGGGTTCCCCATCTTC. The V and J genes are TRBV11-3 and TRBJ2-1; D uncertain. This CDR3 is 12 amino acids long. In germline, CDR1 is SGHNT, CDR2 YENEEA.

This clone was seen once. This rearrangement joins TRBV30 to TRBJ1-4, with D possibly being TRBD1 (5 bases). This CDR3 is 13 amino acids long. Germline CDR1 and CDR2: GTSNPN and SVGIG (reference sequence). Trimming removed 2 bases at V and 8 bases at J, with 12 bases between. DNA of the CDR3: TGTGCCTGGAGTTCAGGGTTCCGGGAAAAACTGTTTTTT. Residues: CAWSSGFREKLFF.

The rearrangement links TRBV10-3 to TRBJ2-5, with 10 bases that match TRBD1. The V segment lost 4 bases and the J segment 6 bases; nucleotides outside the gene matches: 5. Germline V CDR1 and CDR2: ENHRY, SYGVKD. This CDR3 region has 14 residues. The CDR3 is CAISVDRGQKTQYF. The CDR3 DNA reads as TGTGCCATCAGTGTTGACAGGGGGCAGAAGACCCAGTACTTC.

The rearrangement links TRBV5-6 to TRBJ2-5; 9 nucleotides line up with TRBD2. Trimming at V came to 1 base and at J to 1 base, leaving 5 bases not matched to a gene. The CDR3 runs 16 residues. Germline V gene sequence: CDR1 SGHDT, CDR2 YYEEEE. CDR3 residues: CASSLWLAGLQETQYF. The DNA for the CDR3 is TGTGCCAGCAGCTTGTGGCTAGCGGGGCTCCAAGAGACCCAGTACTTC.

The V and J genes are TRBV19 and TRBJ2-7; TRBD1 matches 8 bases. CDR1 is LNHDA, CDR2 SQIVND, per germline (reference sequence). This CDR3 spans 17 amino acids. V lost 3 bases and J lost 5; bases outside the gene matches: 15. The DNA for the CDR3 is TGTGCCAGTAGTATGGAGGCCAGGGGGCCTGGGGCGGACGAGCAGTACTTC. Protein product: CASSMEARGPGADEQYF.

This sequence joins TRBV30 and TRBJ2-7; D gene unclear. The germline gives CDR1 GTSNPN, CDR2 SVGIG (reference sequence). The length of the CDR3 is 13 residues. V was pared by 1 base and J by 7 bases, with 14 bases between. The CDR3 region is CAWSGSSGWEQYF. As DNA, the CDR3 is TGTGCCTGGAGTGGCTCCTCCGGGTGGGAGCAGTACTTC.

V gene TRBV14 combines with J gene TRBJ1-4; a possible D gene is TRBD1 (5 bases). Per the germline V gene, CDR1 is SGHDN and CDR2 is FVKESK. The CDR3 extends over 13 amino acids. V lost 6 bases and J lost 5, with 10 bases in between. The DNA for the CDR3 is TGTGCCAGCAGAACCCAGGGAAATGAAAAACTGTTTTTT. This codes for CASRTQGNEKLFF.

CDR3 amino acids: CASTTEAGGVYEQYF. The CDR3 DNA reads TGTGCCAGCACCACGGAGGCAGGAGGCGTCTACGAGCAGTACTTC. V is TRBV28 and J is TRBJ2-7, with TRBD2 as a possible D gene (5 bases). This CDR3 is built from 15 residues. V was shortened by 7 bases and J by 3 bases, with 19 bases between the two germline ends. Germline V CDR1 and CDR2: MDHEN, SYDVKM.